This T cell receptor beta chain was captured by sequencing in a study of shared clonotypes between healthy human individuals. This CDR3 comprises 15 residues. Germline CDR1 MNHEY, CDR2 SMNVEV (reference sequence). V shed 4 bases and J 5 bases; nucleotides not matched to a gene: 10. General study results and limits: With few donors, the genetic and exposure-history diversity represented was limited.

As for this clone: The antigen remains unidentified.

Measured with immunoSEQ multiplex PCR; TCRdb has only the in-frame clones, and not every one. The sample has around 600,000 clones; approximately 96% are singletons. Naive CD8 cells comprised CD45RO-negative, CCR7-positively selected cells, excluding terminally differentiated effector memory CD45RA+ cells. Donors were Caucasian adults residing in Nashville, Tennessee, USA. Sequencing was carried out using naive CD8+ T cells sorted from blood. The chain employs TRBV27 and TRBJ2-7, with 8 nucleotides matching TRBD2. This clonotype originated in a woman between 25 and 40 years old in good health. The CDR3: CASSSIGTSIDEQYF. The CDR3 coding sequence is TGTGCCAGCAGTTCCATCGGGACTAGTATCGACGAGCAGTACTTC.